Listed below are T cell receptor beta chains from one sample, sequenced in a study of T-cell memory formation after mild COVID-19. Via MiXCR, TCRdb re-called the 5' RACE reads, giving one row per CDR3 protein. The sample holds about 340,000 distinct CDR3 sequences, roughly 21% seen once. Sequencing input: PBMCs or a T cell subset sorted from them (not recorded which). The receptors come from an adult woman who had mild COVID-19 (a few samples of this study predate the infection). Cell type and time point are not known. CDR3s include the opening cysteine and the closing phenylalanine or tryptophan. A D gene is named only where the DNA matches it firmly. Clone size is given for some rows only: seen once, a few or many times, or a class if the clone is expanded.

V gene	J gene	D gene	clone size	CDR3 length	CDR3 protein	CDR3 DNA
TRBV2	TRBJ2-3	TRBD2	NA	18	CASSVFPGLAASTDTQYF	TGTGCCAGCAGTGTCTTTCCGGGACTAGCGGCGAGCACAGATACGCAGTATTTT
TRBV7-2	TRBJ2-3	TRBD2	NA	17	CASSSAGGARFTDTQYF	TGTGCCAGCAGCTCAGCCGGGGGGGCCAGATTCACAGATACGCAGTATTTT
TRBV5-6	TRBJ2-3	NA	NA	14	CASSLVQFTDTQYF	TGTGCCAGCAGCTTGGTGCAGTTCACAGATACGCAGTATTTT
TRBV19	TRBJ1-2	TRBD1	few	13	CASTGQRSYGYTF	TGTGCCAGTACGGGACAGCGAAGCTATGGCTACACCTTC
TRBV7-9	TRBJ1-5	NA	NA	13	CASSRDGDQPQHF	TGTGCCAGCAGCCGCGATGGTGATCAGCCCCAGCATTTT
TRBV5-1	TRBJ1-5	TRBD1	NA	17	CASSSLFVRTGNQPQHF	TGCGCCAGCAGCTCCCTATTCGTAAGGACAGGGAATCAGCCCCAGCATTTT
TRBV6-6	TRBJ2-1	TRBD2	NA	15	CASSYWTSGSHEQFF	TGTGCCAGCAGTTACTGGACTAGCGGGAGCCATGAGCAGTTCTTC
TRBV4-2	TRBJ1-4	NA	NA	15	CASSQVDGRHEKLFF	TGTGCCAGCAGCCAAGTCGACGGCCGACATGAAAAACTGTTTTTT
TRBV7-9	TRBJ1-1	NA	few	12	CASSALNTEAFF	TGTGCCAGCAGCGCCCTGAACACTGAAGCTTTCTTT
TRBV24-1	TRBJ2-2	TRBD2	NA	16	CATASTREANTGELFF	TGTGCCACCGCGTCGACCCGGGAGGCGAACACCGGGGAGCTGTTTTTT
TRBV3-1	TRBJ2-1	TRBD2	NA	13	CASSQTVSGSQFF	TGTGCCAGCAGTCAAACTGTTAGCGGGAGTCAGTTCTTC
TRBV6-5	TRBJ1-3	NA	few	19	CASSYLHRRGPNSGNTIYF	TGTGCCAGCAGTTACCTACATCGGAGGGGCCCCAACTCTGGAAACACCATATATTTT
TRBV7-2	TRBJ2-7	NA	few	14	CASSLVPTRYEQYF	TGTGCCAGCAGCTTAGTCCCGACTCGCTACGAGCAGTACTTC
TRBV14	TRBJ2-7	NA	NA	17	CASSQLPLQDLYYEQYF	TGTGCCAGCAGCCAGCTCCCCCTACAGGATCTGTACTACGAGCAGTACTTC
TRBV4-3	TRBJ2-7	NA	NA	15	CASSQEQASLREQYF	TGCGCCAGCAGCCAAGAACAGGCGAGCCTACGTGAGCAGTACTTC
TRBV25-1	TRBJ2-1	TRBD1	many	16	CASSDMTGSSYNEQFF	TGTGCCAGCAGTGACATGACAGGGAGCTCCTACAATGAGCAGTTCTTC
TRBV11-2	TRBJ2-7	TRBD1	NA	15	CASRPLQGTLYEQYF	TGTGCCAGCAGACCACTACAGGGGACCCTCTACGAGCAGTACTTC
TRBV12-3/TRBV12-4	TRBJ2-6	TRBD1	few	16	CASSLSGGTGANVLTF	TGTGCCAGCAGTTTATCAGGGGGAACCGGGGCCAACGTCCTGACTTTC
TRBV20-1	TRBJ2-1	NA	many	12	CSARRRDNEQFF	TGCAGTGCTCGGAGGAGGGACAATGAGCAGTTCTTC
TRBV24-1	TRBJ2-7	TRBD1	NA	14	CATSDGTGDHEQYF	TGTGCCACCAGTGATGGGACAGGGGATCACGAGCAGTACTTC
TRBV4-1	TRBJ2-7	NA	few	16	CASSQERLLGAYEQYF	TGCGCCAGCAGCCAAGAACGACTCCTAGGGGCCTACGAGCAGTACTTC
TRBV7-2	TRBJ2-7	TRBD2	NA	15	CASSPSRGSTYEQYF	TGTGCCAGCAGCCCATCACGCGGGAGCACCTACGAGCAGTACTTC
TRBV24-1	TRBJ2-3	NA	few	14	CATSESHYTDTQYF	TGTGCCACCAGTGAGAGTCACTACACAGATACGCAGTATTTT
TRBV12-5	TRBJ2-5	TRBD1	few	15	CASGRGTATQETQYF	TGTGCTAGTGGCCGTGGGACAGCGACTCAAGAGACCCAGTACTTC
TRBV18	TRBJ2-7	TRBD2	NA	15	CASSPTGLGVGEQYF	TGTGCCAGCTCACCTACGGGACTAGGAGTAGGCGAGCAGTACTTC
TRBV12-3/TRBV12-4	TRBJ2-3	TRBD1	few	16	CASRVAGGRSTDTQYF	TGTGCCAGCAGGGTGGCAGGGGGCCGGAGCACAGATACGCAGTATTTT
TRBV11-2	TRBJ2-1	NA	NA	13	CASSSRVGMEQFF	TGTGCCAGCAGCTCTCGGGTAGGGATGGAGCAGTTCTTC
TRBV5-6	TRBJ2-3	NA	many	14	CASSPVSPGDTQYF	TGTGCCAGCAGTCCTGTATCTCCCGGAGATACGCAGTATTTT
TRBV4-1	TRBJ2-2	NA	NA	15	CASSHLPGGTGELFF	TGCGCCAGCAGCCACCTCCCGGGCGGCACCGGGGAGCTGTTTTTT
TRBV21-1	TRBJ2-7	NA	many	15	CASSLNFCRDYEQYF	TGTGCCAGCAGCCTCAACTTTTGTCGGGACTACGAGCAGTACTTC
TRBV20-1	TRBJ2-2	TRBD1	few	14	CSARETGDTGELFF	TGCAGTGCTAGAGAGACAGGGGACACCGGGGAGCTGTTTTTT
TRBV9	TRBJ1-6	TRBD1	NA	14	CASATGGPNSPLHF	TGTGCCAGTGCAACAGGGGGCCCTAATTCACCCCTCCACTTT
TRBV5-1	TRBJ2-2	NA	NA	15	CASSLGTLNTGELFF	TGCGCCAGCAGCTTGGGGACACTGAACACCGGGGAGCTGTTTTTT
TRBV23-1	TRBJ2-7	TRBD1	NA	17	CASSQCRRDRENYEQYF	TGCGCCAGCAGTCAATGCCGCCGGGACAGGGAAAATTACGAGCAGTACTTC
TRBV7-8	TRBJ2-1	TRBD2	NA	14	CASSTRGTPNEQFF	TGTGCCAGCAGCACGCGGGGGACCCCCAATGAGCAGTTCTTC
TRBV24-1	TRBJ2-3	TRBD2	few	13	CATGTTSTDTQYF	TGTGCCACCGGGACTACCAGCACAGATACGCAGTATTTT
TRBV12-3/TRBV12-4	TRBJ2-2	TRBD2	few	16	CASSLSGGVSTGELFF	TGTGCCAGCAGCCTTAGTGGGGGGGTAAGCACCGGGGAGCTGTTTTTT
TRBV3-1	TRBJ2-5	NA	NA	14	CASSQVQGGETQYF	TGTGCCAGCAGCCAAGTGCAGGGGGGAGAGACCCAGTACTTC
TRBV19	TRBJ2-2	TRBD2	NA	15	CASSPTASGTGELFF	TGTGCCAGTAGTCCGACGGCTAGCGGCACCGGGGAGCTGTTTTTT
TRBV11-2	TRBJ2-5	NA	few	15	CASSLGSGGPETQYF	TGTGCCAGCAGCTTAGGGAGTGGGGGTCCAGAGACCCAGTACTTC
TRBV20-1	TRBJ2-7	TRBD1	NA	14	CSATTGTAPYEQYF	TGCAGTGCTACGACCGGGACAGCACCCTACGAGCAGTACTTC
TRBV7-3	TRBJ1-1	NA	few	13	CASSFDKGTEAFF	TGTGCCAGCAGCTTCGATAAGGGGACTGAAGCTTTCTTT
TRBV6-2/TRBV6-3	TRBJ2-7	TRBD2	NA	15	CASSEPGLAGPEQYF	TGTGCCAGCAGTGAGCCGGGACTAGCGGGACCTGAGCAGTACTTC
TRBV5-5	TRBJ2-5	TRBD2	NA	15	CASSLGEAGQETQYF	TGTGCCAGCAGCTTGGGTGAAGCGGGGCAAGAGACCCAGTACTTC
TRBV5-1	TRBJ2-3	TRBD1	few	16	CASSAYTGAARDTQYF	TGCGCCAGCAGCGCTTACACAGGGGCGGCTCGGGATACGCAGTATTTT
TRBV5-1	TRBJ2-3	TRBD2	few	15	CASSSKRELTDTQYF	TGCGCCAGCAGCTCAAAGCGGGAACTCACAGATACGCAGTATTTT
TRBV7-2	TRBJ2-5	TRBD1	few	15	CASSPAGQGLQTQYF	TGTGCCAGCAGCCCCGCGGGACAGGGTCTGCAGACCCAGTACTTC
TRBV20-1	TRBJ1-6	TRBD1	NA	14	CSAVAGQGNSPLHF	TGCAGTGCCGTCGCGGGACAGGGGAATTCACCCCTCCACTTT
TRBV4-1	TRBJ1-1	TRBD1	NA	16	CASSPQRGQGGGEAFF	TGCGCCAGCAGCCCACAAAGGGGACAGGGCGGCGGTGAAGCTTTCTTT
TRBV27	TRBJ1-2	TRBD1	few	13	CATAGTGLRGYTF	TGTGCCACCGCCGGGACAGGGTTGAGGGGCTACACCTTC
TRBV20-1	TRBJ1-2	NA	few	13	CSASGGAQEGYTF	TGCAGTGCGAGCGGGGGGGCCCAGGAGGGCTACACCTTC
TRBV9	TRBJ2-1	TRBD2	many	16	CASSVVGLAGVNEQFF	TGTGCCAGCAGCGTAGTCGGACTAGCGGGAGTTAATGAGCAGTTCTTC
TRBV12-3/TRBV12-4	TRBJ2-3	NA	NA	15	CASSLGQSRTDTQYF	TGTGCCAGCAGTTTAGGACAGAGCAGAACAGATACGCAGTATTTT
TRBV6-2/TRBV6-3	TRBJ2-2	NA	NA	14	CAGQGSVHTGELFF	TGTGCCGGTCAGGGGTCGGTTCACACCGGGGAGCTGTTTTTT